This T cell receptor (beta chain) stems from a study of early T cells in non-severe SARS-CoV-2 infection. This clonotype was seen at least ten times. The CDR3 totals 14 residues. V was pared by 2 bases and J by 5 bases, with 9 bases between. Germline V gene data show CDR1 as SEHNR and CDR2 as FQNEAQ (reference sequence). cDNA molecules, individually, were tagged with unique molecular identifiers. TCRdb re-called the 5' RACE reads through MiXCR, storing one row per CDR3 protein. The sample carries some 50,000 distinct CDR3 sequences, 5.6% recorded once. Sequenced material: whole blood. This sequence originates from an adult who was a healthcare worker with PCR-confirmed SARS-CoV-2 infection or an uninfected control (not recorded which). The chain is built from TRBV7-9 and TRBJ1-4; D is undetermined. CDR3 loop: CASSLTGLNEKLFF. The CDR3 DNA follows: TGTGCCAGCAGCTTAACGGGGTTAAATGAAAAACTGTTTTTT.